This TCR beta chain came from a study of blood T cell repertoires in COVID-19. The overall study: Nucleic acid was either cDNA or gDNA, and it came from T cells, B-cell-depleted T cells, or PBMCs.

The table came from immunoSEQ multiplex PCR; TCRdb's copy has only in-frame clones and leaves some out. The top ten clones hold around an eighth of a sample with some 200,000 clones, under 90% of them seen once. Trimming pared 2 bases from V and 10 bases from J, leaving 11 bases between. The CDR3 is made up of 12 amino acids. From germline, CDR1 is MNHEY and CDR2 SVGAGI. The chain combines TRBV6-5 with TRBJ1-1; D gene ambiguous. The origin of this receptor is a man in his thirties or forties with active or convalescent COVID-19. What was sequenced was peripheral blood. CDR3 sequence: CASSYGNEGAFF. The CDR3 nucleotides are TGTGCCAGCAGTTACGGGAACGAGGGAGCTTTCTTT.